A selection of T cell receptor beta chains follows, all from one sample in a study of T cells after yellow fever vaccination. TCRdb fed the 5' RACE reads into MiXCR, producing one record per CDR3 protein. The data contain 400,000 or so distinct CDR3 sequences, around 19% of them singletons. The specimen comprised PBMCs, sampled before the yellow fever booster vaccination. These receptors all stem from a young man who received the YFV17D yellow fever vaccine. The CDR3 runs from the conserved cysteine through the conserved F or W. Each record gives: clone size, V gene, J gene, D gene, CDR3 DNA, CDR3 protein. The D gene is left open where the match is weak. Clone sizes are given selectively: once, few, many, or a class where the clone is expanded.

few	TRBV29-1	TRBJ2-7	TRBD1	TGCAGCGTTGACTCAACCGGGACAGCTGGCTCCTACGAGCAGTACTTC	CSVDSTGTAGSYEQYF
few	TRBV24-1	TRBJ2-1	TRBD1	TGTGCCACCAGTGATCAGGGGGCAGTGAATGAGCAGTTCTTC	CATSDQGAVNEQFF
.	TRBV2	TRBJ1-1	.	TGTGCCAGTGGGAAAGGCACTGAAGCTTTCTTT	CASGKGTEAFF
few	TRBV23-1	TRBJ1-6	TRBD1	TGCGCCAGCAGTCAACTACGGACAGGTGGCTCACCCCTCCACTTT	CASSQLRTGGSPLHF
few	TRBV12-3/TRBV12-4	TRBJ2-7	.	TGTGCCAGCAGTCCCCCTGACAGCGTCTACGAGCAGTACTTC	CASSPPDSVYEQYF
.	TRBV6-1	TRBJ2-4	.	TGTGCCAGCAACCTCTCCGGCGGGAACATTCAGTACTTC	CASNLSGGNIQYF
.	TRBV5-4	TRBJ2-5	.	TGTGCCAGCAGCTTGGATCAGGGGACGGAGACCCAGTACTTC	CASSLDQGTETQYF
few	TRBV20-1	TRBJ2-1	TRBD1	TGCAGTGTCCCGGGACAGGGGAATGAGCAGTTCTTC	CSVPGQGNEQFF
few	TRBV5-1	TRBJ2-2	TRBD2	TGCGCCAGCAGCTTGGACCCGGGACTAGCGGGGACCGGGGAGCTGTTTTTT	CASSLDPGLAGTGELFF
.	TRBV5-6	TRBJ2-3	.	TGTGCCAGCAGCTGGACAGTCACAGATACGCAGTATTTT	CASSWTVTDTQYF
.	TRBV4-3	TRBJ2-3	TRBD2	TGCGCCAGCAGCCAATCCCTAGCGGGTAGCACAGATACGCAGTATTTT	CASSQSLAGSTDTQYF
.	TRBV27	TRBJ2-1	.	TGTGCCAGCAGTCCAACGGGAAACAATGAGCAGTTCTTC	CASSPTGNNEQFF
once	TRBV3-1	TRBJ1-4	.	TGTGCCAGCAGCTTCCGGGTGGGTGAAAAACTGTTTTTT	CASSFRVGEKLFF
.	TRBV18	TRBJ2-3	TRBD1	TGTGCCAGCTCACCGGGACAGACACAAGATACGCAGTATTTT	CASSPGQTQDTQYF
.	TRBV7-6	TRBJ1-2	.	TGTGCCAGCAGCTTAAGTATCGGCCTTGGCTATGGCTACACCTTC	CASSLSIGLGYGYTF
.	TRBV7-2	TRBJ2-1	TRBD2	TGTGCCAGCGGGGGGGTAGGCGCCGATCTTGAGCAGTTCTTC	CASGGVGADLEQFF
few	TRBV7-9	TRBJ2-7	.	TGTGCCAGCAGCTTAGTCTCGTTTTACGAGCAGTACTTC	CASSLVSFYEQYF